This T cell receptor (beta chain) is drawn from a study of PD-L1 blockade in urothelial cancer. Study summary: Reported median T cell count for blood samples was over 110,000.

Germline V gives CDR1 MNHEY, CDR2 SVGAGI. V was cut by 8 bases and J by 4 bases, with 12 bases left in between. The CDR3 is 13 amino acids. TCRdb's table, derived via immunoSEQ multiplex PCR, lists solely in-frame clones and lacks some. The sample has roughly 100,000 clones, 70% to 90% seen once. Time point in this sample: pretreatment peripheral blood. V and J are TRBV6-5 and TRBJ1-3; TRBD1 might be the D (5 bases). The clonotype was recovered from a woman older than 75 with urothelial cancer. The sequenced sample was PBMCs, obtained around atezolizumab (anti-PD-L1) treatment. CDR3 in DNA: TGTGCCAGCCTGGCAAGGGGAGGAAACACCATATATTTT. Translating gives CASLARGGNTIYF.